This paragraph reports one T cell receptor (beta chain). Its antigen is currently unknown. The data stem from a study of T cell responses to AZD1222 COVID-19 vaccine. General study findings and limits: As reported, nearly half of all spike-specific TCRs target variant regions that are unmutated.

Pooling covered second doses at about 4 or about 12 weeks. TCRdb's table, derived via immunoSEQ multiplex PCR, lists solely in-frame clones and lacks some. The data hold just under 150,000 clones, with approximately 86% observed a single time. Between the trimmed V and J ends, which lost 4 bases and 6 bases, there was a span of 12 bases. The CDR3 extends over 13 amino acids. The sequence came from an adult who received the AZD1222 COVID-19 vaccine. Source: peripheral blood, taken 28 days after the second AZD1222 dose. The chain joins TRBV12-3 or TRBV12-4 to TRBJ1-2; no firm D call. This CDR3 reads CASSSPPGDGYTF. The CDR3 nucleotides are TGTGCCAGCAGTTCACCCCCGGGAGATGGCTACACCTTC.